One TCR beta chain is described in this entry. Its antigen is not known. Germline values: CDR1 SGHTA, CDR2 FQGTGA. This CDR3 is 14 amino acids long. With 4 bases removed from V and 5 bases from J, the gap between germline ends came to 14 bases. The sample comes from a study of blood T cells in healthy people across ages. Overall study results and limits: The diversity estimates, figures obtained from one million T cells, were considered underestimates.

Sample-barcoded 5' priming and a J-beta primer mix drove a second PCR of roughly 6 to 12 cycles. Paired-end reads containing CDR3 totaled no fewer than 3 million for each sample. MiXCR, applied by TCRdb to the 5' RACE reads, yields one record per CDR3 protein. The table records about 730,000 distinct CDR3 sequences, roughly 43% of them present only once. This TCR came from a woman in her sixties in good health. Input material: blood. The V gene is TRBV7-3, the J gene TRBJ2-5; maybe TRBD1 (5 bases). CDR3 region: CASSYLGVGETQYF. The CDR3 region has the DNA TGTGCCAGCAGCTATCTAGGGGTTGGGGAGACCCAGTACTTC.